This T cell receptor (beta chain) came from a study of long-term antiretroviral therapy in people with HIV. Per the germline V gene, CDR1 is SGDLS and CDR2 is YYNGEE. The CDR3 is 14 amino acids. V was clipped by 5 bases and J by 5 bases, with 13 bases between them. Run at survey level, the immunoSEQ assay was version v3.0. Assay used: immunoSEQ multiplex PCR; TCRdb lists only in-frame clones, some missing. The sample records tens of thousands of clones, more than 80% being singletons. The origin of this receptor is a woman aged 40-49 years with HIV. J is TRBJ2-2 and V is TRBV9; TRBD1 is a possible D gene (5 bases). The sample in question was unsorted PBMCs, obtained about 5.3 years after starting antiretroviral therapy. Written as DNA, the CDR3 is TGTGCCAGCAGAAAATCCAGGGATACCGGGGAGCTGTTTTTT. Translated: CASRKSRDTGELFF. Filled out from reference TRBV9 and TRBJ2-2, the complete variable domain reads DSGVTQTPKHLITATGQRVTLRCSPRSGDLSVYWYQQSLDQGLQFLIQYYNGEERAKGNILERFSAQQFPDLHSELNLSSLELGDSALYFCASRKSRDTGELFFGEGSRLTVL.